Below are 32 T cell receptor beta chains sequenced from a single sample in a study of CD4 T cells in relation to SARS-CoV-2 and coronaviruses. Clones were read by immunoSEQ multiplex PCR, and TCRdb kept only the in-frame ones, dropping some. The table lists approximately 50,000 clones, under 95% of them singletons. The sample comprised naive CD4+ T cells from PBMCs. The subset was: naive CD4+ T cells isolated by negative enrichment. These receptors were taken from an adult with COVID-19.

V usage is TRBV2 and J usage is TRBJ2-7; TRBD2 agrees at 11 bases. The CDR3 runs to 19 residues. Germline CDR1 and CDR2: SNHLY and FYNNEI. V was clipped by 6 bases and J by 0 bases; unmatched bases: 16. CDR3 amino acids: CASRGSSGRAGVSSYEQYF. The DNA for the CDR3 is TGTGCCAGCAGGGGGAGTAGCGGGAGGGCCGGGGTAAGCTCCTACGAGCAGTACTTC.

The rearrangement joins TRBV25-1 to TRBJ1-3, with 8 positions matching TRBD1. The germline CDR1 and CDR2 sequences are MGHDK and SYGVNS. V was clipped by 8 bases and J by 5 bases; unmatched bases: 5. The CDR3 has 13 residues. CDR3 coding DNA: TGTGCCAGCGCCGGACAGGGTAGAAACACCATATATTTT. Its protein is CASAGQGRNTIYF.

This chain joins TRBV5-1 and TRBJ1-2; D perhaps matches TRBD1 (6 bases). The CDR3 totals 15 residues. CDR1 and CDR2 from the germline V gene are SGHRS and YFSETQ. V shed 0 bases and J shed 2 bases, with 11 bases lying between them. The CDR3 DNA reads as TGCGCCAGCAGCTTGGTCGGGACAAGCAACTATGGCTACACCTTC. It translates to CASSLVGTSNYGYTF. Together with reference TRBV5-1 and TRBJ1-2, the CDR3 gives the full variable domain: KAGVTQTPRYLIKTRGQQVTLSCSPISGHRSVSWYQQTPGQGLQFLFEYFSETQRNKGNFPGRFSGRQFSNSRSEMNVSTLELGDSALYLCASSLVGTSNYGYTFGSGTRLTVV.

The rearrangement joins TRBV7-8 to TRBJ2-1; weak D call: TRBD2 (6 bases). Germline assignment: CDR1 SGHVS and CDR2 FQNEAQ. CDR3 length: 15 amino acids. Trimming left V 6 bases short and J 4 bases short, with 16 bases between. The CDR3 DNA reads as TGTGCCAGCAGTCCCCAGTTAGCGGAGTACAATGAGCAGTTCTTC. Translation gives CASSPQLAEYNEQFF.

The sample holds one count of this clone. This chain connects TRBV7-8 to TRBJ2-3; D is unclear. The V gene lost 0 bases and the J gene lost 2 bases, with 9 bases spanning the gap. Germline-derived CDR1 and CDR2 are SGHVS and FQNEAQ. The CDR3 totals 15 residues. The CDR3 sequence is CASSLARQNTDTQYF. The DNA of the CDR3 is TGTGCCAGCAGCTTAGCGCGGCAGAACACAGATACGCAGTATTTT.

The chain links TRBV4-1 to TRBJ1-1; no reliable D call. The CDR3 has 14 residues. The V gene lost 1 base and the J gene lost 0 bases, with 6 bases spanning the gap. CDR1 and CDR2 (germline): MGHRA, YSYEKL. For the CDR3, the DNA is TGCGCCAGCAGCCAAGCTGTGCTGAACACTGAAGCTTTCTTT. Translated, it gives CASSQAVLNTEAFF.

J is TRBJ2-2 and V is TRBV29-1; TRBD2 aligns across 7 bases. J gave up 4 bases and V 4 bases, and 3 bases lay outside the gene matches. In germline, CDR1 is SQVTM, CDR2 ANQGSEA. CDR3 length equals 13 residues. The CDR3: CSVGGGSTGELFF. For the CDR3, the DNA is TGCAGCGTTGGTGGCGGGAGCACCGGGGAGCTGTTTTTT.

The chain's CDR3 is CASSVRRRITNEKLFF. The CDR3 nucleotides read TGTGCCAGCAGTGTACGCAGACGGATAACTAATGAAAAACTGTTTTTT. This chain uses TRBV27 with TRBJ1-4; D uncertain. CDR1 and CDR2 (germline): MNHEY, SMNVEV (reference sequence). V was trimmed by 5 bases and J by 1 base, leaving 14 bases between them. The CDR3 spans 16 residues.

This clone occurred a few times. This rearrangement joins TRBV7-3 to TRBJ1-6; the D gene is possibly TRBD1 (5 bases). The germline V gene encodes CDR1 SGHTA and CDR2 FQGTGA. V lost 4 bases to trimming and J lost 10 bases, with 14 bases between them. The CDR3 is made up of 14 amino acids. The CDR3 region has the DNA TGTGCCAGCAGCTCCCGTCCCAGGGAATCACCCCTCCACTTT. Translating gives CASSSRPRESPLHF.

The V and J genes are TRBV19 and TRBJ1-3; D not certain. Trimming cost V 5 bases and J 2 bases, with 10 bases left between them. CDR1 and CDR2 from the germline V gene are LNHDA and SQIVND (reference sequence). This CDR3 has 14 amino acids. CDR3 in DNA: TGTGCCAGTAGTCCGGATGGAGCTGGAAACACCATATATTTT. Amino acid sequence: CASSPDGAGNTIYF.

The chain carries TRBV7-9 and TRBJ2-1; the D is unclear. The V end was cut by 2 bases, the J end by 9 bases, with 14 bases between. Germline V CDR1 and CDR2: SEHNR, FQNEAQ (reference sequence). This CDR3 region has 14 residues. In DNA form, the CDR3 reads TGTGCCAGCAGCTTAACGACGGTTGAAGGTGAGCAGTTCTTC. It encodes CASSLTTVEGEQFF.

The chain has TRBV28 and TRBJ2-7, with 8 bases matching TRBD1. This CDR3 has 13 residues. The V segment lost 6 bases and the J segment 6 bases; nucleotides outside the gene matches: 7. CDR1 is MDHEN, CDR2 SYDVKM, per germline. This chain's CDR3 is CASRTTGVLEQYF. Here the CDR3 DNA reads TGTGCCAGCAGAACGACAGGGGTTCTCGAGCAGTACTTC.

The gene calls are TRBV29-1 and TRBJ2-5; possible D gene TRBD1, 6 bases. CDR1 is SQVTM and CDR2 is ANQGSEA in the germline V gene. Trimming took off 7 bases at V and 5 bases at J, with 17 bases between the two ends. This CDR3 is 13 amino acids long. CDR3 nucleotides: TGCAGCGATGGCAGGGGCCTGTTGGAGACCCAGTACTTC. This codes for CSDGRGLLETQYF.

The V and J genes are TRBV6-2 or TRBV6-3 and TRBJ1-1; D perhaps matches TRBD1 (6 bases). Germline values: CDR1 MNHEY, CDR2 SVGEGT. The CDR3 totals 11 residues. Trimming removed 6 bases at V and 10 bases at J, with 12 bases between. CDR3 in amino acids: CASSRGQRAFF. The CDR3 nucleotides are TGTGCCAGCAGCAGGGGCCAGAGAGCTTTCTTT.

The chain recombines TRBV29-1 with TRBJ2-1; TRBD1 is a possible D gene (5 bases). Deletions cut 3 bases from V and 4 bases from J, with 10 bases between. Germline CDR1 SQVTM, CDR2 ANQGSEA. This CDR3 comprises 13 residues. CDR3 loop: CSVETTVYNEQFF. The CDR3, as DNA: TGCAGCGTTGAGACGACAGTTTACAATGAGCAGTTCTTC.

V usage is TRBV28 and J usage is TRBJ2-1, with D possibly being TRBD2 (6 bases). This CDR3 has 13 residues. Germline CDR1 reads MDHEN; CDR2 reads SYDVKM. Trimming took 6 bases from V and 4 from J, leaving 10 bases between them. The CDR3 here is CASRPGTYNEQFF. The DNA of the CDR3 is TGTGCCAGCAGACCCGGGACTTACAATGAGCAGTTCTTC.

The chain links TRBV11-2 to TRBJ2-2; 8 bases agree with TRBD1. CDR1 SGHAT and CDR2 FQNNGV come from the germline V gene. CDR3 size: 15 residues. J lost 4 bases, V lost 6 bases, and 7 bases had no gene match. CDR3 DNA sequence: TGTGCCAGCAGGGCCGGGACAGGTTTCACCGGGGAGCTGTTTTTT. It codes for CASRAGTGFTGELFF.

The chain uses TRBV7-8 and TRBJ2-3; the match to TRBD2 covers 14 bases. The junction had 13 bases not matched to a gene; V was cut back by 5 bases and J by 6 bases. In germline, CDR1 is SGHVS, CDR2 FQNEAQ. The CDR3 extends over 18 amino acids. The CDR3 is CASSQLPGLAGEMDTQYF. The CDR3 bases are TGTGCCAGCAGCCAGTTGCCGGGACTAGCGGGAGAGATGGATACGCAGTATTTT.

The chain joins TRBV30 to TRBJ1-2, with 7 bases that match TRBD1. V was clipped by 4 bases and J by 3 bases; unmatched bases: 8. The germline V gene has CDR1 GTSNPN and CDR2 SVGIG (reference sequence). This CDR3 has 14 amino acids. CDR3 in DNA: TGTGCCTGGACCGGGACAGAGGGTCACTATGGCTACACCTTC. Encoded protein: CAWTGTEGHYGYTF.

The rearrangement uses TRBV6-1 and TRBJ2-7, with TRBD2 as a possible D gene (6 bases). Germline CDR1 MNHNS, CDR2 SASEGT. V was shortened by 3 bases and J by 7 bases, with 16 bases between the two germline ends. This CDR3 has 14 residues. The CDR3 sequence: CASSERWRAGEQYF. CDR3 nucleotide sequence: TGTGCCAGCAGTGAGAGGTGGAGGGCTGGGGAGCAGTACTTC.

This sequence joins TRBV19 and TRBJ1-1; D remains ambiguous. This CDR3 comprises 13 residues. Trimming cost V 5 bases and J 1 base, with 8 bases left between them. In germline, CDR1 is LNHDA, CDR2 SQIVND (reference sequence). The CDR3 DNA sequence: TGTGCCAGTAGTGGCCGCCGGAACACTGAAGCTTTCTTT. It codes for CASSGRRNTEAFF.

The CDR3 DNA is TGTGCCAGCAGTTTTCGGCAGGGGGAAGTTCGTATCTATGGCTACACCTTC. Translated, it gives CASSFRQGEVRIYGYTF. This rearrangement joins TRBV28 to TRBJ1-2; 7 bases align to TRBD1. The germline CDR1 and CDR2 sequences are MDHEN and SYDVKM. The CDR3 is 17 residues long. Trimming removed 3 bases from V and 4 bases from J; junction bases left unmatched: 14.

The V and J genes are TRBV29-1 and TRBJ2-7, with D perhaps TRBD1 (6 bases). With 4 bases removed from V and 2 bases from J, the gap between germline ends came to 12 bases. The CDR3 is 13 amino acids. CDR1 is SQVTM and CDR2 is ANQGSEA in the germline V gene. CDR3 coding DNA: TGCAGCGTTGTACAGGGCCCACCCTACGAGCAGTACTTC. It yields the protein CSVVQGPPYEQYF.

V usage is TRBV24-1 and J usage is TRBJ2-1; D is unresolved. V was cut by 5 bases and J by 10 bases, with 14 bases left in between. Germline assignment: CDR1 KGHDR and CDR2 SFDVKD. This CDR3 comprises 13 residues. The CDR3: CATSVAPRYEQFF. As DNA, the CDR3 is TGTGCCACCAGTGTTGCTCCCCGATACGAGCAGTTCTTC.

J is TRBJ2-1 and V is TRBV14, with 12 bases aligning to TRBD2. The CDR3 extends over 17 amino acids. Germline CDR1 is SGHDN and CDR2 is FVKESK. Losses at the gene ends were 2 bases for V and 8 bases for J; bases not matched to a gene: 10. Here the CDR3 reads CASSQPMTSGRGDEQFF. Written as DNA, the CDR3 is TGTGCCAGCAGCCAACCCATGACTAGCGGGAGAGGGGATGAGCAGTTCTTC.

The V and J genes are TRBV19 and TRBJ2-3, with 9 bases lining up with TRBD1. The germline V gene has CDR1 LNHDA and CDR2 SQIVND (reference sequence). J lost 3 bases, V lost 6 bases, and 10 bases had no gene match. There are 16 residues in the CDR3. The CDR3 region is CASSNADRGGTDTQYF. The CDR3 DNA reads as TGTGCCAGTAGCAACGCGGACAGGGGTGGGACAGATACGCAGTATTTT. The entire variable domain, with the rest obtained from reference TRBV19 and TRBJ2-3, is as follows: DGGITQSPKYLFRKEGQNVTLSCEQNLNHDAMYWYRQDPGQGLRLIYYSQIVNDFQKGDIAEGYSVSREKKESFPLTVTSAQKNPTAFYLCASSNADRGGTDTQYFGPGTRLTVL.

The rearrangement uses TRBV11-1 and TRBJ2-7; D possibly corresponds to TRBD2 (5 bases). The CDR3 is 12 residues long. V was cut by 1 base and J by 6 bases, with 7 bases left in between. In germline, CDR1 is SGHAT, CDR2 FQDESV (reference sequence). CDR3 loop: CASSLGGPEQYF. CDR3 nucleotide sequence: TGTGCCAGCAGCTTAGGAGGGCCCGAGCAGTACTTC. The full variable domain, with the rest looked up from reference TRBV11-1 and TRBJ2-7, is EAEVAQSPRYKITEKSQAVAFWCDPISGHATLYWYRQILGQGPELLVQFQDESVVDDSQLPKDRFSAERLKGVDSTLKIQPAELGDSAMYLCASSLGGPEQYFGPGTRLTVT.

The gene calls are TRBV5-6 and TRBJ2-2; 8 nucleotides align to TRBD1. Trimming took 5 bases from V and 5 from J; bases not matched to a gene: 8. The CDR3 sequence is 15 residues long. CDR1 and CDR2 (germline): SGHDT, YYEEEE. CDR3 in DNA: TGTGCCAGCAGATATACAGGGGGTGGGACCGGGGAGCTGTTTTTT. This gives the protein CASRYTGGGTGELFF.

The J gene is TRBJ1-2, the V gene TRBV3-1 (or the pseudogene TRBV3-2); D is ambiguous. Trimming took off 4 bases at V and 2 bases at J, with 8 bases between the two ends. CDR1 is LGHDT, CDR2 YNNKEL, per germline (reference sequence). There are 13 residues in the CDR3. CDR3 in amino acids: CASSRNVNYGYTF. In DNA form, the CDR3 reads TGTGCCAGCAGCCGCAATGTCAACTATGGCTACACCTTC.

The chain recombines TRBV28 with TRBJ2-5, with 12 bases matching TRBD1. The CDR3 is 16 residues long. Germline CDR1 and CDR2: MDHEN and SYDVKM. The trim removed 6 bases at V and 4 bases at J, leaving 9 bases unmatched. CDR3 sequence (DNA): TGTGCCAGCAGAGACACCGGGACAGGGGGCGGAGAGACCCAGTACTTC. It encodes CASRDTGTGGGETQYF.

The chain carries TRBV2 and TRBJ1-4; tentative D call: TRBD1 (6 bases). The CDR3 has 14 amino acids. Germline-derived CDR1 and CDR2 are SNHLY and FYNNEI. V lost 7 bases and J lost 4, with 13 bases in between. Written as DNA, the CDR3 is TGTGCCAGCAAAACAGGGTCTGGTAATGAAAAACTGTTTTTT. This translates into CASKTGSGNEKLFF.

This clone showed up just a few times. J is TRBJ2-7 and V is TRBV7-9; unclear D gene. The CDR3 loop spans 12 amino acids. Trimming stripped 3 bases from V and 3 bases from J, with 6 bases between. Germline values: CDR1 SEHNR, CDR2 FQNEAQ (reference sequence). Here the CDR3 reads CASSFTFYEQYF. The CDR3 DNA follows: TGTGCCAGCAGCTTTACCTTCTACGAGCAGTACTTC.